One and the same sample provided the 21 T cell receptor beta chains below, sequenced in a study of control samples from healthy donors and cancer patients. Method: immunoSEQ multiplex PCR; TCRdb's copy keeps in-frame clones and lacks some. The sample records about 120,000 clones, around 94% being singletons. The sequencing sample was made of PBMCs. Receptors originate from an older man with head and neck cancer.

J is TRBJ1-2 and V is TRBV19; D is uncertain. Trimming cost V 3 bases and J 4 bases, with 12 bases left between them. From germline, CDR1 is LNHDA and CDR2 SQIVND (reference sequence). This CDR3 comprises 14 residues. The DNA of the CDR3 is TGTGCCAGTAGTATCGCGAACAACCTCTATGGCTACACCTTC. Its translation: CASSIANNLYGYTF.

V gene TRBV18 combines with J gene TRBJ1-1, with D possibly TRBD1 on 5 matching bases. The germline V gene has CDR1 KGHSH and CDR2 LQKENI. Trimming took off 5 bases at V and 4 bases at J, with 11 bases between the two ends. This CDR3 has 13 amino acids. The CDR3 region is CASSDAGGTEAFF. CDR3 bases: TGTGCCAGCTCAGACGCCGGGGGCACTGAAGCTTTCTTT.

This chain uses TRBV2 with TRBJ1-4; D ambiguous. Germline CDR1 reads SNHLY; CDR2 reads FYNNEI. V lost 0 bases and J 6 bases, leaving 14 bases between the germline ends. CDR3 length: 16 amino acids. DNA of the CDR3: TGTGCCAGCAGTGAAGCGTCGGCAGGACGAGATGAAAAACTGTTTTTT. The encoded protein is CASSEASAGRDEKLFF.

The rearrangement uses TRBV5-1 and TRBJ2-2; tentatively, D is TRBD1 or TRBD2 (5 bases each). The CDR3 spans 13 residues. Germline V gene sequence: CDR1 SGHRS, CDR2 YFSETQ. The germline V and J ends were trimmed by 0 bases and 6 bases, with 6 bases remaining between them. CDR3 in amino acids: CASSLGGPGELFF. The CDR3 DNA follows: TGCGCCAGCAGCTTGGGGGGACCCGGGGAGCTGTTTTTT.

The CDR3 loop is CASSPAGRPVIQYF. CDR3 bases: TGTGCCAGCTCACCAGCGGGGAGGCCGGTGATTCAGTACTTC. The chain employs TRBV18 and TRBJ2-4, with D perhaps matching TRBD2 (6 bases). The germline V and J ends were trimmed by 2 bases and 10 bases, with 15 bases remaining between them. Germline V lookup: CDR1 KGHSH, CDR2 LQKENI. The CDR3 covers 14 residues.

The rearrangement uses TRBV19 and TRBJ2-5; the D gene is possibly TRBD2 (5 bases). Germline V gene lookup returns CDR1 LNHDA and CDR2 SQIVND (reference sequence). CDR3 length equals 13 residues. Trimming removed 3 bases at V and 5 bases at J, with 10 bases between. CDR3 bases: TGTGCCAGTAGTATCACGGGATCGGAGACCCAGTACTTC. This codes for CASSITGSETQYF.

This CDR3 is CASSLEASGYEQYF. As DNA, the CDR3 is TGTGCCAGCAGCTTAGAGGCTAGCGGATACGAGCAGTACTTC. This chain joins TRBV7-8 and TRBJ2-7; 7 bases fit TRBD2. CDR1 is SGHVS and CDR2 is FQNEAQ in the germline V gene. This CDR3 is built from 14 residues. V trimming: 1 base; J trimming: 4 bases; junction bases outside the gene matches: 4.

This rearrangement joins TRBV18 to TRBJ2-5; D gene uncertain. The V gene lost 4 bases and the J gene lost 4 bases, with 19 bases spanning the gap. The length of the CDR3 is 16 residues. Looked up from germline, CDR1 is KGHSH and CDR2 is LQKENI. The CDR3 nucleotides read TGTGCCAGCTCACTTCTTGGCAGGAGCACGCGAGAGACCCAGTACTTC. Its protein product is CASSLLGRSTRETQYF. The whole variable domain, filled in from reference TRBV18 and TRBJ2-5, reads NAGVMQNPRHLVRRRGQEARLRCSPMKGHSHVYWYRQLPEEGLKFMVYLQKENIIDESGMPKERFSAEFPKEGPSILRIQQVVRGDSAAYFCASSLLGRSTRETQYFGPGTRLLVL.

This chain connects TRBV24-1 to TRBJ2-2; TRBD1 matches 7 bases. V trimming: 3 bases; J trimming: 6 bases; junction bases outside the gene matches: 3. Germline V lookup: CDR1 KGHDR, CDR2 SFDVKD. The CDR3 is 14 residues long. CDR3 region: CATSDTQGSGELFF. The DNA of the CDR3 is TGTGCCACCAGTGATACACAGGGGTCCGGGGAGCTGTTTTTT.

Comments on this clone: Different DNA sequences within this sample yield the same CDR3. CDR3: CASSFEETQYF. CDR3 nucleotides: TGCGCCAGCAGCTTTGAGGAGACCCAGTACTTC. The V call is TRBV5-1, the J call TRBJ2-5; D not certain. This CDR3 comprises 11 residues. Germline CDR1 is SGHRS and CDR2 is YFSETQ. V was shortened by 2 bases and J by 5 bases, with 4 bases between the two germline ends.

CDR3 sequence (DNA): TGTGCCAGCCAGGGCAGGGGGACGGACACCGGGGAGCTGTTTTTT. Translated, it gives CASQGRGTDTGELFF. The chain links TRBV18 to TRBJ2-2, with 7 bases aligning to TRBD1. The V segment lost 8 bases and the J segment 3 bases; nucleotides outside the gene matches: 9. This CDR3 is 15 amino acids long. CDR1 and CDR2 (germline): KGHSH, LQKENI.

This chain connects TRBV9 to TRBJ2-1; 9 bases fit TRBD1. CDR1 and CDR2 from the germline V gene are SGDLS and YYNGEE. This CDR3 is 15 amino acids long. The V gene end was trimmed by 0 bases and the J gene end by 5 bases; junction bases not matched to a gene: 3. CDR3 in amino acids: CASSVEQGADNEQFF. The CDR3 bases are TGTGCCAGCAGCGTAGAACAGGGGGCGGACAATGAGCAGTTCTTC.

J is TRBJ2-1 and V is TRBV10-3; weak D call: TRBD2 (6 bases). With 10 bases removed from V and 6 bases from J, the gap between germline ends came to 13 bases. CDR1 ENHRY and CDR2 SYGVKD come from the germline V gene. The CDR3 is 12 amino acids. CDR3 residues: CATGGPGNEQFF. CDR3 nucleotide sequence: TGTGCCACAGGAGGGCCAGGCAATGAGCAGTTCTTC.

The chain employs TRBV6-5 and TRBJ1-1; D remains unclear. The CDR3 runs to 15 residues. The germline V gene encodes CDR1 MNHEY and CDR2 SVGAGI. Deletions cut 0 bases from V and 2 bases from J, with 10 bases between. CDR3 nucleotides: TGTGCCAGCAGTTACTCGCGGGTCCTCAACACTGAAGCTTTCTTT. Translation gives CASSYSRVLNTEAFF.

The CDR3 DNA is TGCGCCAGCAGCTTGGAGGGACAGAAGGGCCGTAGGCAGTTCTTC. It translates to CASSLEGQKGRRQFF. V gene TRBV5-1 combines with J gene TRBJ2-1; TRBD1 matches at 7 bases. J was trimmed by 12 bases and V by 0 bases; bases with no gene match: 12. This CDR3 is built from 15 residues. From germline, CDR1 is SGHRS and CDR2 YFSETQ.

The chain carries TRBV27 and TRBJ1-5; D gene ambiguous. The V gene lost 6 bases and the J gene lost 1 base, with 13 bases spanning the gap. CDR3 length: 15 amino acids. Germline V lookup: CDR1 MNHEY, CDR2 SMNVEV (reference sequence). The CDR3 here is CASRRDSWSNQPQHF. The DNA for the CDR3 is TGTGCCAGCAGAAGGGATAGTTGGAGCAATCAGCCCCAGCATTTT.

In DNA, the CDR3 is TGTGCCAGCAGCCAAGATATCCGGACTAGCGGTTTCACAGATACGCAGTATTTT. Amino acid sequence: CASSQDIRTSGFTDTQYF. The gene calls are TRBV4-2 and TRBJ2-3; 10 positions match TRBD2. Germline assignment: CDR1 LGHNA and CDR2 YNFKEQ. The CDR3 runs 18 residues. The junction had 8 bases not matched to a gene; V was cut back by 0 bases and J by 2 bases.

The V call is TRBV27, the J call TRBJ1-1; D gene unclear. V gave up 5 bases and J gave up 3 bases, with 16 bases separating them. The V gene's germline CDR1 is MNHEY and CDR2 SMNVEV (reference sequence). This CDR3 has 15 residues. The CDR3: CASSPREGRHTEAFF. CDR3 coding DNA: TGTGCCAGCAGTCCGCGGGAAGGGCGGCACACTGAAGCTTTCTTT.

In DNA form, the CDR3 reads TGTGCCAGCAGTGAGACAGGGGCCGCGGGGATAGGTCAGTACTTC. Translation gives CASSETGAAGIGQYF. The V gene is TRBV6-4, the J gene TRBJ2-4; 8 bases are a match to TRBD1. The V gene end was trimmed by 3 bases and the J gene end by 12 bases; junction bases not matched to a gene: 13. The CDR3 totals 15 residues. Germline V CDR1 and CDR2: MRHNA, SNTAGT.

The J gene is TRBJ2-7, the V gene TRBV27; possibly TRBD2 for D (6 bases). From germline, CDR1 is MNHEY and CDR2 SMNVEV (reference sequence). The CDR3 spans 13 residues. V lost 9 bases to trimming and J lost 1 base, with 13 bases between them. The CDR3 protein is CASQSDYSYEQYF. The CDR3 DNA reads as TGTGCCAGTCAGTCGGACTATTCCTACGAGCAGTACTTC.

The genes are TRBV27 and TRBJ2-3; 8 nucleotides agree with TRBD2. J gave up 8 bases and V 6 bases, and 10 bases lay outside the gene matches. CDR1 and CDR2 from the germline V gene are MNHEY and SMNVEV (reference sequence). The CDR3 runs to 14 residues. The CDR3 DNA follows: TGTGCCAGCAGGAATAGCGGGAACCCAGGTACGCAGTATTTT. Amino acids: CASRNSGNPGTQYF.